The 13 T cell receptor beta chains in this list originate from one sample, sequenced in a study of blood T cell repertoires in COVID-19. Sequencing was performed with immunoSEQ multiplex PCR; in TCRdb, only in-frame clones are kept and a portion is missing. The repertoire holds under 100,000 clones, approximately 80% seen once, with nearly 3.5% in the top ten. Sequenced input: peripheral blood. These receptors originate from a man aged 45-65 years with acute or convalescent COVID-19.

CDR3 protein: CASSLELLTGELFF. DNA of the CDR3: TGCGCCAGCAGCTTAGAACTTTTGACCGGGGAGCTGTTTTTT. This chain uses TRBV5-1 with TRBJ2-2; D gene uncertain. Germline-derived CDR1 and CDR2 are SGHRS and YFSETQ. The CDR3 has 14 residues. V shed 2 bases and J shed 5 bases, with 10 bases lying between them. The full variable domain, completed using reference TRBV5-1 and TRBJ2-2, is KAGVTQTPRYLIKTRGQQVTLSCSPISGHRSVSWYQQTPGQGLQFLFEYFSETQRNKGNFPGRFSGRQFSNSRSEMNVSTLELGDSALYLCASSLELLTGELFFGEGSRLTVL.

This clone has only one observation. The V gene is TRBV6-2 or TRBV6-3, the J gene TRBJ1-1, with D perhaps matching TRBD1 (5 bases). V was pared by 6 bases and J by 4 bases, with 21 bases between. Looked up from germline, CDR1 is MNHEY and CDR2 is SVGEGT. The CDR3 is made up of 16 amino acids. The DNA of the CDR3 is TGTGCCAGCAGCCCCGTAGGGACCTCGGGGGGCACTGAAGCTTTCTTT. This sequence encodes CASSPVGTSGGTEAFF.

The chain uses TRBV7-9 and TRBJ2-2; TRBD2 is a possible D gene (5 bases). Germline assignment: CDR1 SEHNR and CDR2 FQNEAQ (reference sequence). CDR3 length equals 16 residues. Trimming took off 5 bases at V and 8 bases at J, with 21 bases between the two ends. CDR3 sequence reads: CASSLQEGPGSGELFF. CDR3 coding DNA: TGTGCCAGCAGCCTCCAAGAGGGCCCGGGTTCTGGGGAGCTGTTTTTT.

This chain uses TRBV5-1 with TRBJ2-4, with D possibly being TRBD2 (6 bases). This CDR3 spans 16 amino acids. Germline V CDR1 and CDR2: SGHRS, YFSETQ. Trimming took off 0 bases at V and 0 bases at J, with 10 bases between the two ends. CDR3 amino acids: CASSLASGVAKNIQYF. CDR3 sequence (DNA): TGCGCCAGCAGCTTGGCGTCGGGGGTAGCCAAAAACATTCAGTACTTC.

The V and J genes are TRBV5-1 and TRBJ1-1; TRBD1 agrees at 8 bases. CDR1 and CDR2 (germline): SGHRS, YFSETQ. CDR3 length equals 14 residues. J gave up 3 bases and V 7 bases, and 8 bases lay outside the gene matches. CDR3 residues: CASGAGGLDTEAFF. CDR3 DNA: TGCGCCAGCGGTGCAGGGGGCTTGGACACTGAAGCTTTCTTT.

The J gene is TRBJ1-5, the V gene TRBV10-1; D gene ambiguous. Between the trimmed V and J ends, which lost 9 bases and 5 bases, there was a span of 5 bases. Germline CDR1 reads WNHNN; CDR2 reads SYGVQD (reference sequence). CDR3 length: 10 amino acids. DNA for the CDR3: TGCGCCAGACAAGATCAGCCCCAGCATTTT. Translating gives CARQDQPQHF.

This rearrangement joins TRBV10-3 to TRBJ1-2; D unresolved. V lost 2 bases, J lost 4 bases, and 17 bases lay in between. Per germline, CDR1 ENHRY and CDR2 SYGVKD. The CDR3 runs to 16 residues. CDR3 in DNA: TGTGCCATCAGTGAGGGGGAGAGGACTGCTCGCTATGGCTACACCTTC. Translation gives CAISEGERTARYGYTF.

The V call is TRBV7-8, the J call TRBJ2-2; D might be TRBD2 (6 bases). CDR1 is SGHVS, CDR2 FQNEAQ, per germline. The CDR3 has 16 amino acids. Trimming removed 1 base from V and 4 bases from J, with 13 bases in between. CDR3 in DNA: TGTGCCAGCAGCTTAGGTACCGGGAGCGGCACCGGGGAGCTGTTTTTT. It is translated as CASSLGTGSGTGELFF. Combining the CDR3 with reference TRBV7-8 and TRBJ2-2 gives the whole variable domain GAGVSQSPRYKVAKRGQDVALRCDPISGHVSLFWYQQALGQGPEFLTYFQNEAQLDKSGLPSDRFFAERPEGSVSTLKIQRTQQEDSAVYLCASSLGTGSGTGELFFGEGSRLTVL.

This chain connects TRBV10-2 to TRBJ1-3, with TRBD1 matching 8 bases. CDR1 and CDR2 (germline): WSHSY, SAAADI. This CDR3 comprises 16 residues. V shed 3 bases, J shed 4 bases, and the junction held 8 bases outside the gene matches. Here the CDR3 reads CASSDPGQASGNTIYF. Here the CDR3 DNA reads TGCGCCAGCAGTGACCCGGGACAGGCCTCAGGAAACACCATATATTTT.

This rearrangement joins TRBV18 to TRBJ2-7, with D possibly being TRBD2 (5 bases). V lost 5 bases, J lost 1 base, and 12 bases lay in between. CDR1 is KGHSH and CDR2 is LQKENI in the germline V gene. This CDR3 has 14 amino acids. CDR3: CASSASQQSYEQYF. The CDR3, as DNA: TGTGCCAGCTCAGCTAGCCAACAGTCCTACGAGCAGTACTTC.

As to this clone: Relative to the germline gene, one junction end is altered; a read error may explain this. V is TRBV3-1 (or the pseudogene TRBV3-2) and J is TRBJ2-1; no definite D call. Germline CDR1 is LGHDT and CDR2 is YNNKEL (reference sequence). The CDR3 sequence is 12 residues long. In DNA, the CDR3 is TGTGCCAGCAGCGAAGAGAGTCGTAGGCAGTTCTTC. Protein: CASSEESRRQFF.

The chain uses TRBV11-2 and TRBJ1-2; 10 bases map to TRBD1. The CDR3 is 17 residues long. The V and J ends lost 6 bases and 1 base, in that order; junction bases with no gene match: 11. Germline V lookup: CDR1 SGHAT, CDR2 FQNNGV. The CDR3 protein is CASRTGGAGRDNYGYTF. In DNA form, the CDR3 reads TGTGCCAGCAGGACAGGGGGCGCAGGCCGAGATAACTATGGCTACACCTTC.

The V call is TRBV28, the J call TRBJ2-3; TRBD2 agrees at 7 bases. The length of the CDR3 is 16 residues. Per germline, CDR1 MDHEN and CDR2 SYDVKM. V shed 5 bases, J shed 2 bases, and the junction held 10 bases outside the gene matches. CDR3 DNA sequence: TGTGCCAGCAGTCCTCGGGGGGATTCTCACACAGATACGCAGTATTTT. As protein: CASSPRGDSHTDTQYF.